This T cell receptor beta chain was captured in a study of human T cells and chemical hapten exposure. Regarding the study as a whole: TCRs at high frequency, those above 1 in 1000, did not change with DPC sensitization.

The CDR3 contains 13 residues. Trimming removed 10 bases from V and 5 bases from J, with 14 bases in between. Someone pulled total RNA out of unfractionated whole blood. This clonotype has a handful of counts. Its antigen is unidentified. Methods used by the authors: Approximately 100,000 TCRs per sample was the median, with a range of roughly 23,224 to 750,000. TCRdb re-called the 5' RACE reads through MiXCR, storing one row per CDR3 protein. The V and J calls and clone size come from TCRdb's table, not from the authors' own analysis. Among 75,000 or so distinct CDR3 sequences, 15% to 20% were seen once, and the ten largest hold nearly 7%.

This chain joins TRBV23-1 and TRBJ1-4; D is unresolved. TRBV23-1 is marked as an open reading frame, function uncertain. The sequence came from a female donor in good health. Here the CDR3 DNA reads TGCGCCAACGACCAGAGTTACAATGAAAAACTGTTTTTT. Residues: CANDQSYNEKLFF.